Below are 17 T cell receptor beta chains sequenced from a single sample in a study of blood T cell repertoires in COVID-19. This table comes from immunoSEQ multiplex PCR, and its TCRdb copy is limited to in-frame clones, with some not included. The sample contains 80,000 or so clones, around four fifths of which appear only once. Sequencing was done on a sample of peripheral blood. The receptor source for this set is a human donor in a cohort sampled during active COVID-19.

The gene calls are TRBV6-5 and TRBJ1-1; D is unresolved. The germline V gene has CDR1 MNHEY and CDR2 SVGAGI. Between the trimmed V and J ends, which lost 7 bases and 1 base, there was a span of 10 bases. The CDR3 has 13 amino acids. The CDR3 DNA follows: TGTGCCAGCACAGTGACACAGAACACTGAAGCTTTCTTT. It encodes CASTVTQNTEAFF.

This chain links TRBV24-1 with TRBJ2-5; 8 bases fit TRBD2. With V trimmed by 6 bases and J by 5 bases, 7 bases remained unmatched. This CDR3 has 14 amino acids. CDR1 KGHDR and CDR2 SFDVKD come from the germline V gene. CDR3: CATSPGGGSETQYF. The DNA of the CDR3 is TGTGCCACCAGTCCCGGGGGGGGGTCGGAGACCCAGTACTTC.

The chain links TRBV2 to TRBJ2-7, with TRBD2 matching 13 bases. The CDR3 is made up of 15 amino acids. The V and J ends lost 5 bases and 3 bases, in that order; junction bases with no gene match: 4. Germline V lookup: CDR1 SNHLY, CDR2 FYNNEI. CDR3 nucleotide sequence: TGTGCCAGCAGTAGGGGACTAGCGGGGCACTACGAGCAGTACTTC. Translating gives CASSRGLAGHYEQYF.

This clone was recorded a few times. This sequence joins TRBV3-1 (or the pseudogene TRBV3-2) and TRBJ2-7, with a possible D match to TRBD2 (6 bases). The CDR3 runs 14 residues. Trimming stripped 4 bases from V and 0 bases from J, with 10 bases between. Germline CDR1 reads LGHDT; CDR2 reads YNNKEL (reference sequence). CDR3 nucleotides: TGTGCCAGCAGCCCTTCGGGGGTCTCCTACGAGCAGTACTTC. Its protein is CASSPSGVSYEQYF.

The chain combines TRBV10-3 with TRBJ2-7, with D possibly matching TRBD2 (7 bases). The CDR3 length is 13 residues. Germline V lookup: CDR1 ENHRY, CDR2 SYGVKD. Trimming stripped 7 bases from V and 2 bases from J, with 12 bases between. The CDR3, as DNA: TGTGCCATCAAGCAGGGGACTACCTACGAGCAGTACTTC. Its translation: CAIKQGTTYEQYF.

This chain uses TRBV7-3 with TRBJ1-1, with TRBD1 matching 7 bases. Germline V CDR1 and CDR2: SGHTA, FQGTGA. J lost 1 base, V lost 2 bases, and 4 bases had no gene match. The CDR3 has 15 residues. CDR3 region: CASSLRQGRNTEAFF. In nucleotides, the CDR3 is TGTGCCAGCAGCTTACGACAGGGACGGAACACTGAAGCTTTCTTT.

This clone has just one count. The chain has TRBV9 and TRBJ1-1; 7 bases align to TRBD1. The germline V gene encodes CDR1 SGDLS and CDR2 YYNGEE. The ends lost 5 bases at V and 3 bases at J; junction bases unmatched: 4. CDR3 length: 13 amino acids. As DNA, the CDR3 is TGTGCCAGCAGTGGACAGGTGGACACTGAAGCTTTCTTT. It yields the protein CASSGQVDTEAFF. Drawing the rest from reference TRBV9 and TRBJ1-1, the complete variable domain is DSGVTQTPKHLITATGQRVTLRCSPRSGDLSVYWYQQSLDQGLQFLIQYYNGEERAKGNILERFSAQQFPDLHSELNLSSLELGDSALYFCASSGQVDTEAFFGQGTRLTVV.

V and J are TRBV2 and TRBJ1-1; D gene uncertain. The CDR3 loop spans 14 amino acids. The ends were cut back, 3 bases at V and 1 base at J, with 9 bases in the middle. Germline V CDR1 and CDR2: SNHLY, FYNNEI. This CDR3 is CASSDVGRNTEAFF. The CDR3 region has the DNA TGTGCCAGCAGTGACGTGGGGAGGAACACTGAAGCTTTCTTT. Full variable domain (remainder filled in from reference TRBV2 and TRBJ1-1): EPEVTQTPSHQVTQMGQEVILRCVPISNHLYFYWYRQILGQKVEFLVSFYNNEISEKSEIFDDQFSVERPDGSNFTLKIRSTKLEDSAMYFCASSDVGRNTEAFFGQGTRLTVV.

J is TRBJ1-1 and V is TRBV3-1 (or the pseudogene TRBV3-2); the match to TRBD1 covers 9 bases. This CDR3 contains 14 residues. Germline trimming cut 4 bases from V and 4 bases from J; bases unmatched to any gene: 4. Germline V gene lookup returns CDR1 LGHDT and CDR2 YNNKEL (reference sequence). CDR3 coding DNA: TGTGCCAGCAGCCTCGGACAGGGGCCCACTGAAGCTTTCTTT. Protein product: CASSLGQGPTEAFF.

The rearrangement links TRBV30 to TRBJ2-1; possible D gene TRBD2, 5 bases. V was trimmed by 3 bases and J by 2 bases, leaving 8 bases between them. The CDR3 has 13 residues. Germline V gene lookup returns CDR1 GTSNPN and CDR2 SVGIG (reference sequence). The CDR3 is CAWRWETYNEQFF. In nucleotides, the CDR3 is TGTGCCTGGAGGTGGGAGACCTACAATGAGCAGTTCTTC.

The rearrangement uses TRBV5-1 and TRBJ2-5; D is unresolved. V was pared by 0 bases and J by 2 bases, with 5 bases between. The CDR3 has 13 amino acids. Looked up from germline, CDR1 is SGHRS and CDR2 is YFSETQ. CDR3 coding DNA: TGCGCCAGCAGCTTGGACAATCAAGAGACCCAGTACTTC. This encodes CASSLDNQETQYF. The full variable domain, completed using reference TRBV5-1 and TRBJ2-5, is KAGVTQTPRYLIKTRGQQVTLSCSPISGHRSVSWYQQTPGQGLQFLFEYFSETQRNKGNFPGRFSGRQFSNSRSEMNVSTLELGDSALYLCASSLDNQETQYFGPGTRLLVL.

The chain uses TRBV7-9 and TRBJ1-5; D uncertain. The CDR3 sequence is 14 residues long. The germline V gene encodes CDR1 SEHNR and CDR2 FQNEAQ (reference sequence). V was pared by 1 base and J by 5 bases, with 9 bases between. CDR3 nucleotide sequence: TGTGCCAGCAGCTTAGTCGGGGTTGATCAGCCCCAGCATTTT. This encodes CASSLVGVDQPQHF.

The chain combines TRBV2 with TRBJ2-6; TRBD1 agrees at 7 bases. V lost 1 base, J lost 2 bases, and 2 bases stayed unmatched. CDR1 is SNHLY and CDR2 is FYNNEI in the germline V gene. The CDR3 runs to 16 residues. CDR3 DNA: TGTGCCAGCAGTGAAGACAGGGGCCCTGGGGCCAACGTCCTGACTTTC. It encodes CASSEDRGPGANVLTF.

The chain is built from TRBV7-9 and TRBJ1-1; the D gene is possibly TRBD1 (6 bases). Germline V CDR1 and CDR2: SEHNR, FQNEAQ (reference sequence). Trimming stripped 5 bases from V and 1 base from J, with 8 bases between. The CDR3 sequence is 13 residues long. Here the CDR3 reads CASSPQGNTEAFF. Here the CDR3 DNA reads TGTGCCAGCAGCCCACAGGGGAACACTGAAGCTTTCTTT.

The V and J genes are TRBV11-3 and TRBJ2-7; 9 bases line up with TRBD2. After removal of 5 bases from V and 4 bases from J, the junction contained 0 bases not matched to a gene. Germline CDR1 reads SGHNT; CDR2 reads YENEEA. The CDR3 covers 12 residues. CDR3 sequence (DNA): TGTGCCAGCAGCGCGGGAGGGTACGAGCAGTACTTC. Its protein is CASSAGGYEQYF. Full variable domain (remainder filled in from reference TRBV11-3 and TRBJ2-7): EAGVVQSPRYKIIEKKQPVAFWCNPISGHNTLYWYLQNLGQGPELLIRYENEEAVDDSQLPKDRFSAERLKGVDSTLKIQPAELGDSAVYLCASSAGGYEQYFGPGTRLTVT.

V usage is TRBV18 and J usage is TRBJ2-5; D is unclear. The CDR3 sequence is 14 residues long. The germline V and J ends were trimmed by 3 bases and 5 bases, with 13 bases remaining between them. Per the germline V gene, CDR1 is KGHSH and CDR2 is LQKENI. CDR3 loop: CASSPGAPRETQYF. The CDR3 DNA sequence: TGTGCCAGCTCACCGGGTGCCCCTAGGGAGACCCAGTACTTC.

The CDR3 DNA reads as TGCGCCAGCAGCTTGGCAGGGGCCCCTGAAGCTTTCTTT. Protein sequence: CASSLAGAPEAFF. This chain uses TRBV5-1 with TRBJ1-1, with D tentatively TRBD1 (6 bases). V was clipped by 0 bases and J by 6 bases, with 9 bases between them. The CDR3 runs 13 residues. Germline V lookup: CDR1 SGHRS, CDR2 YFSETQ.